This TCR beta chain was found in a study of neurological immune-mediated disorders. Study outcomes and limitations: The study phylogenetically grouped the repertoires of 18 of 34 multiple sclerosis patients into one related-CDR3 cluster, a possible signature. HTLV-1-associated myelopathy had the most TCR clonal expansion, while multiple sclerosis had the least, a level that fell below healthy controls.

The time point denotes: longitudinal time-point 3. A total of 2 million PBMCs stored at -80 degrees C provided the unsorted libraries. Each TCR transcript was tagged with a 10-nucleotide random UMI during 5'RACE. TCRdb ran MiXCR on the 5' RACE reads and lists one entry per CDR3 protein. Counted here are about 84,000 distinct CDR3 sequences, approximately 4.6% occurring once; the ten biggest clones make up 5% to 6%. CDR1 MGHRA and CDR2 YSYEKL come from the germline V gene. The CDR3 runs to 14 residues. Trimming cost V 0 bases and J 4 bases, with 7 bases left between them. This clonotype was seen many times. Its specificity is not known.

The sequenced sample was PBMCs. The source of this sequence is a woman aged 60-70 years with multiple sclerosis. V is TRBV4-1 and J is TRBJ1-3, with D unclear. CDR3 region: CASSQDYGGNTIYF. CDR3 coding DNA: TGCGCCAGCAGCCAAGATTACGGCGGAAACACCATATATTTT.